Sequencing of this T cell receptor (beta chain) was carried out in a study of cytomegalovirus exposure and HLA in healthy donors. PCR was performed using 60 Vbeta and 13 Jbeta primers. The assay was immunoSEQ multiplex PCR, and TCRdb's table has in-frame clones only and misses some. The sample holds approximately 180,000 clones, about three quarters seen once. V lost 6 bases and J lost 4, with 16 bases in between. This CDR3 is 15 amino acids long. The germline V gene has CDR1 ENHRY and CDR2 SYGVKD. What was sequenced was PBMCs. This rearrangement joins TRBV10-3 to TRBJ1-5, with a tentative D call TRBD1 (6 bases). This sequence was found in a woman in her twenties or thirties in good health and CMV-seropositive. The DNA for the CDR3 is TGTGCCATCAGGCCGACAGGAGACACTAATCAGCCCCAGCATTTT. It translates to CAIRPTGDTNQPQHF.